The 10 T cell receptor beta chains below were found in one sample sequenced in a study of glioma-infiltrating T cells. Using RNA template, CDR3s of TCR alpha and beta were amplified with iRepertoire arm-PCR. TCRdb re-called the multiplex PCR reads with MiXCR, one entry per CDR3 protein. Of under 200,000 distinct CDR3 sequences in the sample, around 40% are singletons; the top ten hold around 5.3%. Sequencing was carried out using glioma tissue, nonneoplastic brain tissue, or PBMCs (not recorded which). These receptors were collected from a human donor with low-grade glioma or glioblastoma, undergoing nonglioma brain surgery, or in good health (not recorded which).

This clonotype was recorded at least ten times. The chain carries TRBV28 and TRBJ1-2; no firm D call. V lost 2 bases to trimming and J lost 4 bases, with 5 bases between them. Germline V CDR1 and CDR2: MDHEN, SYDVKM. The length of the CDR3 is 12 residues. This chain's CDR3 is CASSLVGYGYTF. In DNA, the CDR3 is TGTGCCAGCAGTTTAGTGGGCTATGGCTACACCTTC.

This clonotype was seen at least ten times. This sequence joins TRBV27 and TRBJ1-1; D uncertain. V was clipped by 2 bases and J by 1 base, with 5 bases between them. This CDR3 comprises 13 residues. Germline V gene sequence: CDR1 MNHEY, CDR2 SMNVEV (reference sequence). CDR3 in DNA: TGTGCCAGCAGTTTAGGGAGGAACACTGAAGCTTTCTTT. Its protein is CASSLGRNTEAFF.

The chain recombines TRBV28 with TRBJ2-6; D is ambiguous. V gave up 1 base and J gave up 0 bases, with 10 bases separating them. The germline CDR1 and CDR2 sequences are MDHEN and SYDVKM. The CDR3 extends over 17 amino acids. The CDR3 DNA sequence: TGTGCCAGCAGTTTATCTAGTCCGGCCTCTGGGGCCAACGTCCTGACTTTC. The encoded protein is CASSLSSPASGANVLTF.

This clonotype occurred many times. CDR3 sequence (DNA): TGTGCCAGCAGCCAAGAGGAGGATCGGACTGAAGCTTTCTTT. It yields the protein CASSQEEDRTEAFF. The V and J genes are TRBV3-1 and TRBJ1-1; D ambiguous. This CDR3 has 14 residues. Trimming shortened V by 0 bases and J by 5 bases, and 10 bases separated the two germline ends. Germline CDR1 and CDR2: LGHDT and YNNKEL (reference sequence). The full variable domain, in which reference TRBV3-1 and TRBJ1-1 provide the parts outside the CDR3, is DTAVSQTPKYLVTQMGNDKSIKCEQNLGHDTMYWYKQDSKKFLKIMFSYNNKELIINETVPNRFSPKSPDKAHLNLHINSLELGDSAVYFCASSQEEDRTEAFFGQGTRLTVV.

There are many counts of this clonotype. J is TRBJ2-3 and V is TRBV6-1; 9 nucleotides line up with TRBD1. Germline CDR1 and CDR2: MNHNS and SASEGT. Trimming took 5 bases from V and 4 from J; bases not matched to a gene: 4. The CDR3 sequence is 14 residues long. This CDR3 is CASSRRTGADTQYF. The CDR3 DNA follows: TGTGCCAGCAGTCGCCGGACAGGGGCAGATACGCAGTATTTT.

This clonotype was seen a few times. As DNA, the CDR3 is TGCAGTGCTCCAGACTACTCTGGGGCCAACGTCCTGACTTTC. It codes for CSAPDYSGANVLTF. The chain joins TRBV20-1 to TRBJ2-6; weak D call: TRBD2 (5 bases). Trimming took 5 bases from V and 0 from J, leaving 8 bases between them. This CDR3 spans 14 amino acids. Looked up from germline, CDR1 is DFQATT and CDR2 is SNEGSKA (reference sequence).

As concerns this clonotype: This sequence may be a read error, since a much larger clone differs from it by one base. The chain joins TRBV7-2 to TRBJ2-7; D call uncertain. Germline CDR1 and CDR2: SGHTA and FQGNSA. The CDR3 runs to 14 residues. V lost 5 bases to trimming and J lost 2 bases, with 13 bases between them. DNA of the CDR3: TGTGCCAGCAGCCCACACGACTTAACCTACGAGCAGTACTTC. Translating it yields CASSPHDLTYEQYF.

The sample holds many counts of this clonotype. The chain couples TRBV6-1 to TRBJ2-3, with D unclear. This CDR3 is 15 amino acids long. CDR1 and CDR2 from the germline V gene are MNHNS and SASEGT. V was cut by 3 bases and J by 2 bases, with 12 bases left in between. CDR3 sequence (DNA): TGTGCCAGCAGTGAGATTGCCACCTTCACAGATACGCAGTATTTT. Its protein is CASSEIATFTDTQYF.

Note on this clonotype: A much larger clone lies a single base off, so this may be a read error. The V call is TRBV6-1, the J call TRBJ2-7, with D maybe TRBD2 (6 bases). The CDR3 loop spans 16 amino acids. In germline, CDR1 is MNHNS, CDR2 SASEGT. V was trimmed by 5 bases and J by 3 bases, leaving 20 bases between them. The CDR3: CASSPPGAALSYEQYF. The CDR3, as DNA: TGTGCCAGCAGTCCACCGGGAGCGGCCCTAAGCTACGAGCAGTACTTC.

This clonotype has a handful of counts. J is TRBJ2-5 and V is TRBV7-7; the D is unclear. The CDR3 is 13 amino acids. The germline CDR1 and CDR2 sequences are SSHAT and FNYEAQ (reference sequence). V shed 0 bases and J shed 4 bases, with 6 bases lying between them. Here the CDR3 DNA reads TGTGCCAGCAGCTTAGCGCGGTTAGAGACCCAGTACTTC. It is translated as CASSLARLETQYF.